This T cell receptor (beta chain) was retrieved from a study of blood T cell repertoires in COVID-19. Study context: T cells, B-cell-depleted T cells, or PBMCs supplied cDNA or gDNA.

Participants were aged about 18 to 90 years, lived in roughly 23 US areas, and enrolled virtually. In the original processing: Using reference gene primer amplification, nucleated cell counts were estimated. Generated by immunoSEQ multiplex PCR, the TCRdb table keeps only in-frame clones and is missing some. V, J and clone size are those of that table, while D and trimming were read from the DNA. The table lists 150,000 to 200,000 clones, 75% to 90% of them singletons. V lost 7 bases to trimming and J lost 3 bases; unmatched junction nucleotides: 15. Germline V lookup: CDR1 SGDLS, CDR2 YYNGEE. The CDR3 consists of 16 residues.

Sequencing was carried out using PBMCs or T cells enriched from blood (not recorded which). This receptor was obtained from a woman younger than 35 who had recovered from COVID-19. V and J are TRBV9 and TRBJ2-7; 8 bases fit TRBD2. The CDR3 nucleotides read TGTGCCAGCGCCCGGGGGGGGGAACTCCTGCGCTACGAGCAGTACTTC. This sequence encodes CASARGGELLRYEQYF.